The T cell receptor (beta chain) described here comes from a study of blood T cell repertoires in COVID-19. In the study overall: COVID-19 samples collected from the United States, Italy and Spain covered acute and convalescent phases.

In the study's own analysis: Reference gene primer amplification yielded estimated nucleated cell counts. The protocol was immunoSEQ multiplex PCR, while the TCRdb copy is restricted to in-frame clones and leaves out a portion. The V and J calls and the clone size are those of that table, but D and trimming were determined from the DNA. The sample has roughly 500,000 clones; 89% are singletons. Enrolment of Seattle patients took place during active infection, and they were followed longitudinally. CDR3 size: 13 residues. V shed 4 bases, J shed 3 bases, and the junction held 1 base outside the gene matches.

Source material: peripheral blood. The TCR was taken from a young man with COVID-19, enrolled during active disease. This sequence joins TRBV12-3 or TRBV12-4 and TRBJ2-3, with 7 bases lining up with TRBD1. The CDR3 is CASSWTGTDTQYF. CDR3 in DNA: TGTGCCAGCAGTTGGACAGGTACAGATACGCAGTATTTT.